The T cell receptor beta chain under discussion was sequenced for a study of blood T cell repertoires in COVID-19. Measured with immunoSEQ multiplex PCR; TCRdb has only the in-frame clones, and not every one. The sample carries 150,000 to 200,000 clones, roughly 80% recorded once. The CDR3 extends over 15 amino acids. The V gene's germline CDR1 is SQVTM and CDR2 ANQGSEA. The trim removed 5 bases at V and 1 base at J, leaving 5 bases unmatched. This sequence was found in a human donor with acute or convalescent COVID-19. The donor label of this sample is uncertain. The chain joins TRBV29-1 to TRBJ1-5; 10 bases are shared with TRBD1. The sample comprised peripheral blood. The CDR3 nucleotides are TGCAGCGTTACGACAGGGGGCGGGAGCAATCAGCCCCAGCATTTT. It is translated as CSVTTGGGSNQPQHF.